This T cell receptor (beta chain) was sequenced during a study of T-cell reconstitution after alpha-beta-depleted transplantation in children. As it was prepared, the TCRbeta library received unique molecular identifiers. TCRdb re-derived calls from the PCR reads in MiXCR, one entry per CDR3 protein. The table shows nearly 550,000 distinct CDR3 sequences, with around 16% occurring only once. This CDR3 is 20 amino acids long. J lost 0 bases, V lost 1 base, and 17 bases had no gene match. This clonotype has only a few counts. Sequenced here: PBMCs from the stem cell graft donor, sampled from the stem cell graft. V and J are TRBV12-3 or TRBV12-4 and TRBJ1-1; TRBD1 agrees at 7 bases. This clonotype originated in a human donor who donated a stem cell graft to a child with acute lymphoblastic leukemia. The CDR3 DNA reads TGTGCCAGCAGTTTAGTAACCGGGACAGTTGGCTGGTCCTTGAACACTGAAGCTTTCTTT. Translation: CASSLVTGTVGWSLNTEAFF.